Listed here are 21 T cell receptor beta chains from one sample, sequenced in a study of T-cell reconstitution after alpha-beta-depleted transplantation in children (dated by TCRdb to about 2016). Libraries came from PCR. TCRdb records Illumina HiSeq 2500 as the sequencer. To normalize quantification of the TCRbeta repertoire, the TCR libraries were built with molecular barcoding that relied on unique molecular identifiers. TCRdb ran its own pipeline on the public reads, namely fastp trimming at Q25 and MiXCR clone calling, and kept in-frame beta chains. Rows are combined by CDR3 protein, so each entry shows the most common genes and DNA. Here the sample has fewer than 550,000 distinct CDR3 sequences; 11% occur a single time. 4.5% to 6.5% of the sample is held by the ten biggest clonotypes. The sequenced sample was PBMCs from the stem cell graft donor, obtained from the stem cell graft. The receptors stem from a human donor who donated a stem cell graft to a child with acute myeloid leukemia.

This clonotype was counted only a few times. The chain uses TRBV10-3 and TRBJ2-2; a weak D match, TRBD1 (6 bases). The CDR3 runs 16 residues. Between the trimmed V and J ends, which lost 6 bases and 4 bases, there was a span of 18 bases. The V gene's germline CDR1 is ENHRY and CDR2 SYGVKD. The CDR3: CAISNPVGAATGELFF. For the CDR3, the DNA is TGTGCCATCAGCAACCCTGTGGGGGCCGCCACCGGGGAGCTGTTTTTT.

The genes are TRBV5-6 and TRBJ2-2, with 8 bases fitting TRBD2. The CDR3 length is 16 residues. The V gene's germline CDR1 is SGHDT and CDR2 YYEEEE. V shed 1 base and J 5 bases; nucleotides not matched to a gene: 7. CDR3 protein: CASSLMGLVNTGELFF. The CDR3 coding sequence is TGTGCCAGCAGCTTGATGGGACTAGTCAATACCGGGGAGCTGTTTTTT.

This clonotype was picked up a small number of times. The chain has TRBV29-1 and TRBJ1-2; perhaps TRBD1 as D (5 bases). CDR3 length: 12 residues. Germline V gene sequence: CDR1 SQVTM, CDR2 ANQGSEA. Trimming removed 4 bases from V and 4 bases from J, with 10 bases in between. The CDR3: CSVAQALYGYTF. For the CDR3, the DNA is TGCAGCGTTGCACAGGCGCTCTATGGCTACACCTTC.

This clonotype was counted between two and nine times. The chain couples TRBV6-1 to TRBJ2-2; D gene ambiguous. Trimming took 5 bases from V and 6 from J, leaving 16 bases between them. Germline V gives CDR1 MNHNS, CDR2 SASEGT. This CDR3 has 15 residues. The chain's CDR3 is CASSPRALGAGELFF. CDR3 bases: TGTGCCAGCAGTCCCCGGGCCCTTGGGGCCGGGGAGCTGTTTTTT.

This clonotype was seen ten or more times. The chain recombines TRBV11-1 with TRBJ1-3; no clear D. Germline V gene lookup returns CDR1 SGHAT and CDR2 FQDESV (reference sequence). The V and J ends lost 5 bases and 0 bases respectively, with 11 bases between them. The CDR3 sequence is 15 residues long. CDR3 loop: CASSRIQSSGNTIYF. The CDR3 DNA is TGTGCCAGCAGCCGCATCCAGTCCTCTGGAAACACCATATATTTT.

The chain recombines TRBV12-3 or TRBV12-4 with TRBJ2-3; TRBD2 agrees at 10 bases. The CDR3 sequence is 16 residues long. V shed 7 bases, J shed 2 bases, and the junction held 9 bases outside the gene matches. The CDR3 sequence: CASNPLAGAPTDTQYF. In nucleotides, the CDR3 is TGTGCCAGCAATCCCCTAGCGGGAGCACCCACAGATACGCAGTATTTT.

This clonotype was detected a few times. V usage is TRBV18 and J usage is TRBJ2-1; D possibly corresponds to TRBD1 (5 bases). The CDR3 totals 13 residues. Germline values: CDR1 KGHSH, CDR2 LQKENI. V lost 6 bases and J 1 base, leaving 7 bases between the germline ends. CDR3 sequence reads: CASSGPSYNEQFF. DNA for the CDR3: TGTGCCAGCTCGGGGCCTTCCTACAATGAGCAGTTCTTC.

CDR3 loop: CASSPGLAGFTDTQYF. The CDR3 bases are TGTGCCAGCAGCCCCGGACTAGCGGGCTTCACAGATACGCAGTATTTT. The J gene is TRBJ2-3, the V gene TRBV27, with 11 bases lining up with TRBD2. In germline, CDR1 is MNHEY, CDR2 SMNVEV (reference sequence). This CDR3 region has 16 residues. V was pared by 6 bases and J by 2 bases, with 7 bases of the junction left unmatched.

This chain connects TRBV19 to TRBJ1-5; possibly TRBD1 for D (6 bases). The germline V gene encodes CDR1 LNHDA and CDR2 SQIVND (reference sequence). The CDR3 covers 16 residues. With 4 bases removed from V and 2 bases from J, the gap between germline ends came to 15 bases. This CDR3 is CASSTRTVFRNQPQHF. The CDR3 bases are TGTGCCAGTAGTACAAGGACAGTTTTCCGCAATCAGCCCCAGCATTTT.

This clonotype turned up a few times. The chain uses TRBV11-2 and TRBJ1-4; 9 bases are a match to TRBD1. Trimming cost V 5 bases and J 8 bases; bases outside gene matches: 9. The CDR3 contains 15 residues. Germline CDR1 and CDR2: SGHAT and FQNNGV. The CDR3 reads CASSPDRGLREKLFF. The CDR3 DNA reads TGTGCCAGCAGCCCGGACAGGGGTCTTCGGGAAAAACTGTTTTTT.

This clonotype has only a few counts. The V gene is TRBV20-1, the J gene TRBJ2-3; D not resolved. Germline V gene lookup returns CDR1 DFQATT and CDR2 SNEGSKA (reference sequence). With 1 base removed from V and 0 bases from J, the gap between germline ends came to 5 bases. The CDR3 has 13 amino acids. CDR3 in amino acids: CSARAPSTDTQYF. CDR3 nucleotide sequence: TGCAGTGCTAGAGCCCCAAGCACAGATACGCAGTATTTT.

The V and J genes are TRBV5-1 and TRBJ1-2, with D possibly matching TRBD1 (5 bases). Germline loops: CDR1 SGHRS, CDR2 YFSETQ. V was trimmed by 2 bases and J by 8 bases, leaving 10 bases between them. This CDR3 has 12 residues. The CDR3 spells CASSLKGSGYTF. The CDR3 DNA reads TGCGCCAGCAGCTTAAAGGGGAGCGGCTACACCTTC. Full variable domain (missing parts from reference TRBV5-1 and TRBJ1-2): KAGVTQTPRYLIKTRGQQVTLSCSPISGHRSVSWYQQTPGQGLQFLFEYFSETQRNKGNFPGRFSGRQFSNSRSEMNVSTLELGDSALYLCASSLKGSGYTFGSGTRLTVV.

This clonotype was seen many times. The chain is built from TRBV5-1 and TRBJ2-2; TRBD2 is a possible D gene (6 bases). CDR1 and CDR2 from the germline V gene are SGHRS and YFSETQ. Trimming took 6 bases from V and 4 from J, leaving 13 bases between them. The CDR3 has 14 residues. The CDR3 coding sequence is TGCGCCAGCACCACCCCGGGAGTCACCGGGGAGCTGTTTTTT. This translates into CASTTPGVTGELFF.

The sample holds a few counts of this clonotype. J is TRBJ1-2 and V is TRBV2; D is unresolved. V shed 5 bases and J shed 0 bases, with 10 bases lying between them. This CDR3 comprises 14 residues. Germline lookup yields CDR1 SNHLY and CDR2 FYNNEI. The CDR3 spells CASSLLEANYGYTF. CDR3 DNA sequence: TGTGCCAGCAGTCTTCTTGAAGCTAACTATGGCTACACCTTC.

The chain is built from TRBV2 and TRBJ2-5, with TRBD2 identical over 10 bases. The CDR3 has 14 amino acids. The V gene's germline CDR1 is SNHLY and CDR2 FYNNEI. V trimming: 2 bases; J trimming: 6 bases; junction bases outside the gene matches: 3. Written as DNA, the CDR3 is TGTGCCAGCAGTGAAAAGCGGGAGGGAAAGACCCAGTACTTC. Translation gives CASSEKREGKTQYF.

V and J are TRBV12-3 or TRBV12-4 and TRBJ2-1; 11 nucleotides match TRBD1. The CDR3 loop spans 14 amino acids. V was pared by 7 bases and J by 8 bases, with 7 bases of the junction left unmatched. CDR3 amino acids: CASTPGTGGDEQFF. The CDR3 region has the DNA TGTGCCAGCACCCCGGGGACAGGGGGAGATGAGCAGTTCTTC.

In its sample, this clonotype was seen a few times. The chain combines TRBV6-1 with TRBJ2-1, with D perhaps TRBD2 (6 bases). Trimming left V 5 bases short and J 9 bases short, with 14 bases between. Germline CDR1 reads MNHNS; CDR2 reads SASEGT. The CDR3 extends over 13 amino acids. This CDR3 reads CASSLTRSGEQFF. For the CDR3, the DNA is TGTGCCAGCAGTCTGACTAGATCCGGTGAGCAGTTCTTC.

This sequence joins TRBV15 and TRBJ2-1, with unresolved D. Germline V gene data show CDR1 as LNHNV and CDR2 as YYDKDF (reference sequence). The CDR3 contains 16 residues. V was cut by 1 base and J by 0 bases, with 10 bases left in between. DNA of the CDR3: TGTGCCACCAGCAGAGTGGGCGTTGGCTCCTACAATGAGCAGTTCTTC. Translation: CATSRVGVGSYNEQFF. The full variable domain, its missing parts supplied by reference TRBV15 and TRBJ2-1, is DAMVIQNPRYQVTQFGKPVTLSCSQTLNHNVMYWYQQKSSQAPKLLFHYYDKDFNNEADTPDNFQSRRPNTSFCFLDIRSPGLGDTAMYLCATSRVGVGSYNEQFFGPGTRLTVL.

The chain carries TRBV15 and TRBJ1-4; a weak D match, TRBD1 (5 bases). V was shortened by 5 bases and J by 5 bases, with 15 bases between the two germline ends. The CDR3 consists of 15 residues. Germline values: CDR1 LNHNV, CDR2 YYDKDF (reference sequence). CDR3 bases: TGTGCCACCAGCGGGGGATCGGGACGAAATGAAAAACTGTTTTTT. Translation: CATSGGSGRNEKLFF. The full variable domain, with the rest looked up from reference TRBV15 and TRBJ1-4, is DAMVIQNPRYQVTQFGKPVTLSCSQTLNHNVMYWYQQKSSQAPKLLFHYYDKDFNNEADTPDNFQSRRPNTSFCFLDIRSPGLGDTAMYLCATSGGSGRNEKLFFGSGTQLSVL.

The sample holds many counts of this clonotype. The chain carries TRBV12-3 or TRBV12-4 and TRBJ2-3, with TRBD2 matching over 12 bases. This CDR3 comprises 15 residues. The V and J ends lost 7 bases and 6 bases, in that order; junction bases with no gene match: 8. The CDR3 nucleotides read TGTGCCAGCACCCCGGGACTAGCGGGTGGGGATACGCAGTATTTT. Translation gives CASTPGLAGGDTQYF.

This clonotype showed up just a few times. The chain employs TRBV5-5 and TRBJ1-1, with 10 bases fitting TRBD1. The V gene end was trimmed by 0 bases and the J gene end by 5 bases; junction bases not matched to a gene: 4. CDR3 length: 15 residues. Germline CDR1 reads SGHKS; CDR2 reads YYEKEE (reference sequence). The CDR3 protein is CASSLVGQGLTEAFF. As DNA, the CDR3 is TGTGCCAGCAGCTTGGTGGGACAGGGGTTGACTGAAGCTTTCTTT.